Listed here is a single T cell receptor beta chain. This clonotype has more than one count but fewer than ten. Its antigen is still unknown. No qualities accompany the bases; no much larger clone lies one base away. The library was prepared using 5' RACE. The sequencing machine was an Illumina HiSeq 2000. A universal primer binding site was introduced by template switching, and a unique molecular identifier was present in the final cDNA, enabling accurate counting of TCR cDNA molecules. Specific primers in the conserved constant-segment region were used to synthesize first-strand cDNA for TCR alpha and beta chains. To control for contamination, every cDNA library carried two barcodes: a SMART-Mk sample barcode plus Illumina barcodes. TruSeq adapter sequences, together with Illumina sample barcodes, were added in two successive PCR steps. The Illumina HiSeq platform was used with custom primers to sequence TCR alpha and beta cDNA libraries. Per the source publication's procedure: MiGEC processed the raw reads to extract unique molecular identifiers, while MiXCR was used to determine the CDR3 positions. Recombination models were inferred per individual with the repgenHMM and IGoR tools using an EM algorithm. Shared clonotype analysis was performed with the tcR package in R, normalizing sharing by the product of cloneset sizes. To study raw recombination free of thymic and clonal selection effects, out-of-frame nonproductive sequences were analyzed. TCRdb trimmed the raw reads at Q25, called clones with MiXCR and kept productive beta chains. Merged by CDR3 protein, the rows form single entries marked with the most common genes and DNA. The V and J calls were determined by TCRdb, not by the authors. The sample table lists approximately 590,000 distinct CDR3 sequences, roughly 9.9% of them with a count of one. The biggest ten clones account for roughly 3% of the sample.

Every donor in the study was a healthy Caucasian. Three pairs of female monozygotic twins, all aged about 18 to 30 years, were included in the twin cohort. Peripheral blood mononuclear cells were the source from which RNA for the TCR libraries was isolated. The sample comes from a study of identical twins (dated by TCRdb to 2016 to 2018). Context from the whole study: TCR alpha and beta repertoires from monozygotic twins, unrelated adults of various ages and cord blood were deep-sequenced to test whether fetal clonotypes persist. To rule out contamination, replicate twin experiments were performed at different times with different library preparation protocols.

Here is what the overall study found, with its caveats: Compared with coincidental sharing between unrelated individuals, out-of-frame TCR alpha sequences shared between twins showed an excess of sequences with low generation probability. Zero-insertion analyses could be partly confounded by invariant T cells such as MAIT and iNKT, though diverse VJ usage argued against such confounding for most clonotypes. Because the same donors could not be followed over many years, conclusions were based on cross-sectional statistical analysis. Abundant cord blood beta clonotypes carried fewer insertions; young adult naive repertoires showed a weaker similar trend, while memory repertoires showed none. Out-of-frame TCR alpha sharing in monozygotic twins was systematically underestimated by recombination models, whereas sharing between unrelated individuals was in agreement with the recombination models. A weaker excess of twin sharing was found in beta out-of-frame sequences because the signal-to-noise ratio was lowered by fewer shared sequences.

Germline trimming amounts to 1 base on V and 1 base on J, with 5 as the count of junction bases outside the gene matches. Inclusive of the bounding cysteine and phenylalanine, the CDR3 is 18 residues long. Solely the CDR3 DNA is kept, with 54 bases framed from the first base. Taken from the germline V gene, the CDR1 and CDR2 loops are SGHRS and YFSETQ. This same sample was also taken into another study, of yellow fever vaccine responses in identical twins. As noted in the second study: The T cell response to vaccination in identical twins was reported by the authors to appear partly convergent and partly personalized. Focusing on identical twins, the study followed the T cell clones that responded to the vaccine, and did so with precision.

The chain is made from TRBV5-1 and TRBJ2-6, and 10 junctional nucleotides match TRBD1. Sequencing was done on a sample of PBMCs. This receptor was identified in a woman under 30 in good health. The nucleotide sequence reads TGCGCCAGCAGCTTGCGGACAGGGGGTAGATCTGGGGCCAACGTCCTGACTTTC. Translation gives CASSLRTGGRSGANVLTF.